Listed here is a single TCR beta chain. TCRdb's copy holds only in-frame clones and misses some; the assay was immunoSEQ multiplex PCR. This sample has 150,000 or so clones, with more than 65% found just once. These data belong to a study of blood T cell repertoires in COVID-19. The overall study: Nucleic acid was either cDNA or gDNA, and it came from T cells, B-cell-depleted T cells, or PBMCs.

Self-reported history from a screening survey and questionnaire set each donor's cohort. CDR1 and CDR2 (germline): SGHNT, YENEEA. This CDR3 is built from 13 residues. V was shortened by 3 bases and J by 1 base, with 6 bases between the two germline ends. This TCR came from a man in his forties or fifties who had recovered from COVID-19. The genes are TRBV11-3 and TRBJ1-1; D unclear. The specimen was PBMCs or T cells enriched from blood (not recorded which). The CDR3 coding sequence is TGTGCCAGCAGCTTCGGGGAGAACACTGAAGCTTTCTTT. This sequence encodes CASSFGENTEAFF.